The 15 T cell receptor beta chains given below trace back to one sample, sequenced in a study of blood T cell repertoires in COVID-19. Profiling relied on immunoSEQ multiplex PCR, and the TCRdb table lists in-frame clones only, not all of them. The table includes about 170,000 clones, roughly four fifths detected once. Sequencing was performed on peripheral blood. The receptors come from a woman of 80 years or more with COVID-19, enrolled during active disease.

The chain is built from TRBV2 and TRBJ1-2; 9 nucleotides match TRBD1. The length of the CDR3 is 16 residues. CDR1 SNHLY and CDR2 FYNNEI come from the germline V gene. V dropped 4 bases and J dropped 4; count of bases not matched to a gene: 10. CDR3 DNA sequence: TGTGCCAGCAGTGGGGGCGGGACAGGGTTTAGCTATGGCTACACCTTC. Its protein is CASSGGGTGFSYGYTF.

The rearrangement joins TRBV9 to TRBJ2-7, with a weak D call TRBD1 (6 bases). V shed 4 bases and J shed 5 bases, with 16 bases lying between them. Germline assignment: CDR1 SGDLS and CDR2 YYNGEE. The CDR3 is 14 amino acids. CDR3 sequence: CASSSGTPLHEQYF. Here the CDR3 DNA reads TGTGCCAGCAGCTCCGGGACACCGCTTCACGAGCAGTACTTC.

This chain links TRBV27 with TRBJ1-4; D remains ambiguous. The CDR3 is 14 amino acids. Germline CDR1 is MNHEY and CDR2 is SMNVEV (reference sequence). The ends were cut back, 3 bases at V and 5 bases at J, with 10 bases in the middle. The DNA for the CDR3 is TGTGCCAGCAGTTTGGCGGGGATGAATGAAAAACTGTTTTTT. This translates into CASSLAGMNEKLFF.

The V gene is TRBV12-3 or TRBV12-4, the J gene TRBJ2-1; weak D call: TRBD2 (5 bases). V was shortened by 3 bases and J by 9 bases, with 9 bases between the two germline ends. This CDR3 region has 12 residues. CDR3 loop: CASSFSGIEQFF. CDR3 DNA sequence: TGTGCCAGCAGTTTCTCGGGGATTGAGCAGTTCTTC.

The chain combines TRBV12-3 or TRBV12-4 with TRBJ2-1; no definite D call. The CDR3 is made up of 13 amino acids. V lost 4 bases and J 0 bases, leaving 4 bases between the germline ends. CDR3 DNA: TGTGCCAGCAGTTCCAACTCCTACAATGAGCAGTTCTTC. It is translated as CASSSNSYNEQFF.

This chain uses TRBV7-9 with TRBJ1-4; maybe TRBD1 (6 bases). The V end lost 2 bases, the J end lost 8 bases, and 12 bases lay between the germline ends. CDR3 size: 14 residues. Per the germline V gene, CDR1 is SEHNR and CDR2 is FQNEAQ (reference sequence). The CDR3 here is CASSLLSGVEKLFF. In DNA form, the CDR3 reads TGTGCCAGCAGCTTACTGTCAGGGGTCGAAAAACTGTTTTTT. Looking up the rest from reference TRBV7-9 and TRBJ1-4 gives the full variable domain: DTGVSQNPRHKITKRGQNVTFRCDPISEHNRLYWYRQTLGQGPEFLTYFQNEAQLEKSRLLSDRFSAERPKGSFSTLEIQRTEQGDSAMYLCASSLLSGVEKLFFGSGTQLSVL.

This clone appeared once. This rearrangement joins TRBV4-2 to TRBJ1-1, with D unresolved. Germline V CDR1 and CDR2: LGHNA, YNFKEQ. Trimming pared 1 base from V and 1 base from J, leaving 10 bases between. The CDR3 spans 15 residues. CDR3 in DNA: TGTGCCAGCAGCCAAGGAGGGCTCCCGAACACTGAAGCTTTCTTT. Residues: CASSQGGLPNTEAFF.

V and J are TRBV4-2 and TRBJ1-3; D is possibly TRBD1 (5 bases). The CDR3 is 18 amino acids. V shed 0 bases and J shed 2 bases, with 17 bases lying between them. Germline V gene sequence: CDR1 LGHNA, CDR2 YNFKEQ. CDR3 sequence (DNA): TGTGCCAGCAGCCAAGACCTAATCTCGGCGGGGGCTGGAAACACCATATATTTT. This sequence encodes CASSQDLISAGAGNTIYF.

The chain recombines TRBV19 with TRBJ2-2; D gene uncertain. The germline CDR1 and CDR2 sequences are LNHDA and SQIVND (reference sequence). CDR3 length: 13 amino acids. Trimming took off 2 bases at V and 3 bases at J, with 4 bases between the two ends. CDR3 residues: CASSILHTGELFF. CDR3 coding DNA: TGTGCCAGTAGTATACTCCACACCGGGGAGCTGTTTTTT.

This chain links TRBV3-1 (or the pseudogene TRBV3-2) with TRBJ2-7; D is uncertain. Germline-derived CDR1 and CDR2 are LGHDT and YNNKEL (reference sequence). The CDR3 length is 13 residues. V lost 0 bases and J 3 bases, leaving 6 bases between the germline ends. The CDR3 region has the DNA TGTGCCAGCAGCCAAGACCGTCGCTACGAGCAGTACTTC. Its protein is CASSQDRRYEQYF.

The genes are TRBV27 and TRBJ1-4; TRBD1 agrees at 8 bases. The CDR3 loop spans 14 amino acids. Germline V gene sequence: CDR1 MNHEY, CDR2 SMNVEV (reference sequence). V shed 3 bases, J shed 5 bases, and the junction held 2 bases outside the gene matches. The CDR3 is CASSLRTGNEKLFF. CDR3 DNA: TGTGCCAGCAGTTTGCGGACAGGGAATGAAAAACTGTTTTTT.

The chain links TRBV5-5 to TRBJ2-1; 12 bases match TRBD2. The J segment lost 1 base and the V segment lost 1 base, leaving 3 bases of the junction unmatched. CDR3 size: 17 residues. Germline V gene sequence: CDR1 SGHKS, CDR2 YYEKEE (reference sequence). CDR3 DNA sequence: TGTGCCAGCAGCTTGAAACTAGCGGGAGGTTCCTACAATGAGCAGTTCTTC. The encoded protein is CASSLKLAGGSYNEQFF.

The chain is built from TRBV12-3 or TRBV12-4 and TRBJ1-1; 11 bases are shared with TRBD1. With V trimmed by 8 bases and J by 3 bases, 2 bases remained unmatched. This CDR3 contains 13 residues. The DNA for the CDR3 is TGTGCCAGCGGGGACAGGGGGGACACTGAAGCTTTCTTT. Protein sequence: CASGDRGDTEAFF.

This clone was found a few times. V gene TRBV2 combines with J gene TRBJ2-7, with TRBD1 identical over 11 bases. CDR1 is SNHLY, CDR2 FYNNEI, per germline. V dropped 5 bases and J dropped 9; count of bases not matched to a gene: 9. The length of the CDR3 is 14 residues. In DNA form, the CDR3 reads TGTGCCAGCAGTCCCTACGGACAGGGGGCAAGGCAGTACTTC. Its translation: CASSPYGQGARQYF.

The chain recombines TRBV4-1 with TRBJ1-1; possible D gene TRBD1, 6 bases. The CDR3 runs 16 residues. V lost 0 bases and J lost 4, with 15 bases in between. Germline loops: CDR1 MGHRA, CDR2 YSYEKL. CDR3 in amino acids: CASSQEGGAWGTEAFF. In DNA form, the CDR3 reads TGCGCCAGCAGCCAAGAGGGGGGGGCTTGGGGCACTGAAGCTTTCTTT.